This TCR beta chain was observed in a study of T cells in Graves' hyperthyroidism and ophthalmopathy. The CDR3 covers 17 residues. Trimming at V came to 5 bases and at J to 0 bases, leaving 7 bases not matched to a gene. Per the germline V gene, CDR1 is DFQATT and CDR2 is SNEGSKA (reference sequence). Study-wide points: Ophthalmopathy onset followed model prediction by a median around 6.9 months. Also found in blood were most expanded thyroid clonotypes above 0.001.

Exclusion criteria comprised uncontrolled infection, other autoimmune disease, pregnancy or lactation. Diagnostic decisions used clinical symptoms, serum thyroxine and TRAb, thyroid ultrasound and orbital computed tomography. Researchers took RNA transcripts and amplified the TCR beta CDR3 regions from them. First-round RT-PCR with HTBI primers amplified the TCR CDR3 region. In TCRdb, the multiplex PCR reads were re-called with MiXCR into one record per CDR3 protein. Seen here are more than 450,000 distinct CDR3 sequences, about 20% observed once, and the top ten hold about half. To note about this clonotype: Its antigen is unidentified.

The source of this sequence is a man aged 40-49 years with Graves' ophthalmopathy. Source material: blood. The rearrangement joins TRBV20-1 to TRBJ2-3; TRBD2 matches at 14 bases. The CDR3 DNA reads TGCAGTGCTGTCGGACTAGCGGGGGGCCAGAGCACAGATACGCAGTATTTT. Amino acid sequence: CSAVGLAGGQSTDTQYF.